The rows below give T cell receptor beta chains drawn from one sample of a study of human T cells and chemical hapten exposure. One entry per CDR3 protein, called by TCRdb with MiXCR from the RACE reads. The sample yields nearly 95,000 distinct CDR3 sequences, approximately 10% seen once. The sample here was whole blood, taken in connection with sensitization to the hapten diphenylcyclopropenone (DPC). These TCRs come from a man in his forties or fifties with alopecia areata. Some clones in this sample may be carry-over from other donors' samples. Each CDR3 is given with its conserved first and last residue. A D gene is named only where the DNA matches it firmly. Rows give clone size only sometimes, using once, few, many, or a class for an expanded clone.

abundance	v_gene	d_gene	j_gene	CDR3aa	CDR3nt
few	TRBV12-3/TRBV12-4	NA	TRBJ2-1	CASSLNAGRWDEQFF	TGTGCCAGCAGCCTCAACGCGGGGCGATGGGATGAGCAGTTCTTC
few	TRBV3-1	TRBD2	TRBJ2-2	CASSQMSGRASGELFF	TGTGCCAGCAGCCAAATGAGCGGGAGGGCAAGCGGGGAGCTGTTTTTT
few	TRBV7-2	NA	TRBJ2-3	CASSGLYKSTDTQYF	TGTGCCAGCAGCGGCCTGTATAAAAGCACAGATACGCAGTATTTT
few	TRBV12-3/TRBV12-4	TRBD1	TRBJ1-2	CASSPGGQGARGYTF	TGTGCCAGCAGTCCGGGGGGACAGGGGGCGCGGGGCTACACCTTC
NA	TRBV4-1	NA	TRBJ1-5	CASSQEFQGLFTSNQPQHF	TGCGCCAGCAGCCAAGAATTCCAGGGGCTGTTCACTAGCAATCAGCCCCAGCATTTT
few	TRBV11-2	TRBD1	TRBJ1-4	CASSPDRGNEKLFF	TGTGCCAGCAGCCCGGACAGGGGGAATGAAAAACTGTTTTTT
NA	TRBV20-1	TRBD2	TRBJ2-5	CSARTGLAGVDGETQYF	TGCAGTGCTAGAACCGGACTAGCGGGAGTCGATGGAGAGACCCAGTACTTC
NA	TRBV6-1	NA	TRBJ2-1	CASITGQGRAGVNEQFF	TGTGCCAGCATTACGGGACAGGGCCGAGCGGGAGTGAATGAGCAGTTCTTC
NA	TRBV7-2	NA	TRBJ1-2	CASSLDGGDGYTF	TGTGCCAGCAGCTTAGATGGCGGGGATGGCTACACCTTC
NA	TRBV11-3	TRBD1	TRBJ2-2	CASSGTGEAGELFF	TGTGCCAGCAGCGGGACAGGGGAGGCCGGGGAGCTGTTTTTT
few	TRBV7-9	NA	TRBJ1-2	CASSSEKPRGYTF	TGTGCCAGCAGTTCAGAGAAACCCCGGGGCTACACCTTC
many	TRBV18	NA	TRBJ1-4	CASSPETEKLFF	TGTGCCAGCTCACCGGAGACTGAAAAACTGTTTTTT
many	TRBV18	NA	TRBJ1-4	CASSPTPAGGFEKLFF	TGTGCCAGCTCACCCACCCCCGCCGGAGGGTTTGAAAAACTGTTTTTT
few	TRBV19	TRBD2	TRBJ2-3	CASSRRTSLRADTQYF	TGTGCCAGTAGTAGGAGGACTAGCCTTAGGGCAGATACGCAGTATTTT
NA	TRBV4-2	TRBD2	TRBJ2-7	CASSQVGGRSYEQYF	TGTGCCAGCAGCCAAGTGGGCGGGAGATCCTACGAGCAGTACTTC
NA	TRBV6-6	NA	TRBJ1-6	CASYRDRTSPLHF	TGTGCCAGCTATAGGGACCGCACGTCCCCCCTCCACTTT
few	TRBV19	NA	TRBJ1-5	CASSTQVSNQPQHF	TGTGCCAGTAGTACACAGGTCAGCAATCAGCCCCAGCATTTT
many	TRBV20-1	TRBD2	TRBJ2-1	CSAWASGRNHSYNEQFF	TGCAGTGCTTGGGCCAGCGGGAGGAACCACTCCTACAATGAGCAGTTCTTC
NA	TRBV6-6	NA	TRBJ2-3	CASSYSARRAVDTQYF	TGTGCCAGCAGTTACTCTGCTAGACGGGCGGTTGATACGCAGTATTTT
few	TRBV14	NA	TRBJ2-3	CASSGVGRGAGDTQYF	TGTGCCAGCAGCGGGGTTGGCCGAGGAGCCGGAGATACGCAGTATTTT
many	TRBV29-1	NA	TRBJ1-1	CSVTWDTEAFF	TGCAGCGTCACATGGGACACTGAAGCTTTCTTT
few	TRBV20-1	NA	TRBJ2-3	CSARERVFSTDTQYF	TGCAGTGCTAGAGAGCGGGTCTTCAGCACAGATACGCAGTATTTT
few	TRBV15	TRBD1	TRBJ1-5	CATSRAEGQRNQPQHF	TGTGCCACCAGCAGAGCGGAGGGACAGAGGAATCAGCCCCAGCATTTT
many	TRBV29-1	NA	TRBJ2-5	CSVEDRGSPSETQYF	TGCAGCGTTGAAGATAGGGGCAGCCCATCGGAGACCCAGTACTTC
few	TRBV24-1	NA	TRBJ1-6	CATSSGRGNSPLHF	TGTGCCACCAGTTCGGGTCGGGGGAATTCACCCCTCCACTTT
NA	TRBV20-1	NA	TRBJ2-3	CSARGSDNTDTQYF	TGCAGTGCTAGAGGATCAGACAACACAGATACGCAGTATTTT
NA	TRBV19	TRBD1	TRBJ1-5	CASSIWTGGGNQPQHF	TGTGCCAGTAGTATCTGGACAGGGGGTGGTAATCAGCCCCAGCATTTT
NA	TRBV11-3	NA	TRBJ1-2	CASSNQGNYGYTF	TGTGCCAGCAGCAATCAGGGAAACTATGGCTACACCTTC
many	TRBV7-2	NA	TRBJ2-7	CASSLSPGAYEQYF	TGTGCCAGCAGCTTAAGTCCAGGGGCCTACGAGCAGTACTTC
few	TRBV18	TRBD1	TRBJ1-1	CASSRRQGTMNTEAFF	TGTGCCAGCTCACGACGACAGGGAACCATGAACACTGAAGCTTTCTTT
many	TRBV20-1	NA	TRBJ2-3	CSAEGPLAASTDTQYF	TGCAGTGCTGAAGGGCCTTTAGCGGCTAGCACAGATACGCAGTATTTT
NA	TRBV5-1	TRBD1	TRBJ2-5	CASSFTGVETQYF	TGCGCCAGCAGCTTTACAGGGGTGGAGACCCAGTACTTC